This T cell receptor beta chain was profiled in a study of Ad26.COV2.S vaccination and SARS-CoV-2 variants. Notes on the study in general: Recipients of either vaccine or placebo displayed similar breadth of non-spike TCRs. Researchers cautioned that TCR breadth and depth analyses may have underestimated total T cell responses. Post-vaccination spike-specific CD8+ and CD4+ T cell responses reportedly had substantial breadth. Spike-specific TCR breadth was greater after Ad26.COV2.S than placebo.

Generated by immunoSEQ multiplex PCR, the TCRdb table keeps only in-frame clones and is missing some. The table includes about 100,000 clones, around 80% detected once. As to this clone: The antigen remains unidentified.

Trimming at V came to 4 bases and at J to 5 bases, leaving 12 bases not matched to a gene. Germline CDR1 is SGHKS and CDR2 is YYEKEE (reference sequence). The length of the CDR3 is 16 residues. This rearrangement joins TRBV5-5 to TRBJ2-5, with TRBD1 matching over 9 bases. The sequence derives from a human donor who had recovered from COVID-19. The sample consisted of peripheral blood, taken after recovery from COVID-19. As DNA, the CDR3 is TGTGCCAGCAGCACCGGGACAGGGATATTGTTTGAGACCCAGTACTTC. Translated, it gives CASSTGTGILFETQYF.